This TCR beta chain was sequenced for a study of human T cells and chemical hapten exposure. Looking at the study overall: The study patch tested 0.01% DPC on the upper back and read results at 6 days. Study observations and caveats: Relative to control repertoires, expanded TCRs gave rise to significantly more large CDR3 similarity clusters. TCRs above 1 in 1000 frequency stayed constant with DPC sensitization.

Time point indicated: pre-sensitization, week 0. Treatment meaning: therapeutic diphenylcyclopropenone sensitization with weekly scalp DPC. Staff drew blood before applying each patch test. Each CDR3 protein gets one entry after TCRdb re-called the RACE reads with MiXCR. The sample has roughly 51,000 distinct CDR3 sequences, more than 8% seen once. In its sample, this clonotype was seen a few times. Its antigen is currently unknown. Germline CDR1 and CDR2: MNHEY and SMNVEV (reference sequence). Trimming left V 9 bases short and J 1 base short, with 10 bases between. CDR3 size: 13 residues. The chain has TRBV27 and TRBJ2-1, with D hard to call. Material: whole blood, obtained in connection with sensitization to the hapten diphenylcyclopropenone (DPC). This clonotype originated in a man aged 35 to 55 with alopecia areata. Some clones in this sample may be carry-over from other donors' samples. The CDR3 bases are TGTGCCAGTAGACCCTTGTCCTACAATGAGCAGTTCTTC. The encoded protein is CASRPLSYNEQFF.